A single sample is the source of the 23 T cell receptor beta chains below, sequenced in a study of shared clonotypes between healthy human individuals (dated by TCRdb to 2020 to 2021). The library was made by the immunoSEQ multiplex PCR assay. The table was pulled from immuneACCESS by TCRdb, which kept in-frame rearrangements only. Such tables lose some clones; where checked, under half of the loss comes from unresolved V genes, and the rest has no known cause. Within this sample are more than 900,000 clones, with 70% to 80% of them counted one time only. Roughly 0.57% of the sample comes from the top ten. Input material: memory CD4+ T cells from PBMCs. The cell subset or site label corresponds to: CD45RA-negative fraction. Receptors originate from a man in his late teens or twenties in good health. Some clones in this sample may be carry-over from other donors' samples.

Comment on this clone: Different DNA sequences within this sample yield the same CDR3. V usage is TRBV10-3 and J usage is TRBJ2-3, with TRBD1 identical over 7 bases. CDR1 ENHRY and CDR2 SYGVKD come from the germline V gene. V trimming: 8 bases; J trimming: 4 bases; junction bases outside the gene matches: 0. The CDR3 is 11 residues long. The CDR3 bases are TGTGCCATCCAGGGGGCAGATACGCAGTATTTT. Protein sequence: CAIQGADTQYF.

This sequence joins TRBV11-2 and TRBJ2-5, with no clear D. The CDR3 extends over 14 amino acids. Deletions cut 1 base from V and 5 bases from J, with 11 bases between. Per the germline V gene, CDR1 is SGHAT and CDR2 is FQNNGV. The CDR3 sequence: CASSLVRTKETQYF. CDR3 sequence (DNA): TGTGCCAGCAGCTTAGTCAGGACGAAGGAGACCCAGTACTTC.

The chain uses TRBV5-1 and TRBJ2-7; D is possibly TRBD1 (5 bases). CDR3 length equals 14 residues. Looked up from germline, CDR1 is SGHRS and CDR2 is YFSETQ. Deletions cut 0 bases from V and 5 bases from J, with 12 bases between. The CDR3 DNA sequence: TGCGCCAGCAGCTTGGCCAGGGTTAACCACGAGCAGTACTTC. Its protein product is CASSLARVNHEQYF.

V gene TRBV7-3 combines with J gene TRBJ2-3; TRBD1 aligns across 7 bases. Losses at the gene ends were 5 bases for V and 2 bases for J; bases not matched to a gene: 4. CDR1 and CDR2 (germline): SGHTA, FQGTGA. CDR3 length equals 14 residues. CDR3 residues: CASSTGQHTDTQYF. The CDR3 region has the DNA TGTGCCAGCAGCACGGGACAGCACACAGATACGCAGTATTTT.

V and J are TRBV5-1 and TRBJ1-1, with D perhaps TRBD1 (6 bases). Trimming removed 0 bases at V and 6 bases at J, with 9 bases between. The germline CDR1 and CDR2 sequences are SGHRS and YFSETQ. The CDR3 length is 13 residues. The CDR3 loop is CASSLAEGAEAFF. The DNA for the CDR3 is TGCGCCAGCAGCTTGGCCGAGGGGGCTGAAGCTTTCTTT.

The gene calls are TRBV5-5 and TRBJ1-1; perhaps TRBD1 as D (5 bases). The CDR3 has 17 amino acids. CDR1 SGHKS and CDR2 YYEKEE come from the germline V gene (reference sequence). V was shortened by 4 bases and J by 4 bases, with 23 bases between the two germline ends. For the CDR3, the DNA is TGTGCCAGCAGCGCGACCGGGACTCCCGGGGGTGGCACTGAAGCTTTCTTT. Translated, it gives CASSATGTPGGGTEAFF.

The chain uses TRBV7-2 and TRBJ1-3; a weak D match, TRBD1 (6 bases). Germline CDR1 and CDR2: SGHTA and FQGNSA. The CDR3 sequence is 15 residues long. V was cut by 5 bases and J by 2 bases, with 13 bases left in between. CDR3 sequence reads: CASSSGTIPGNTIYF. In DNA form, the CDR3 reads TGTGCCAGCAGCAGTGGGACAATCCCTGGAAACACCATATATTTT.

This clone has more than one count but fewer than ten. The chain recombines TRBV9 with TRBJ2-2; 10 bases align to TRBD1. Germline CDR1 SGDLS, CDR2 YYNGEE. CDR3 size: 17 residues. V shed 3 bases, J shed 5 bases, and the junction held 10 bases outside the gene matches. The CDR3 DNA reads TGTGCCAGCAGCGCAGGGAGGGACAGGGGACGGACCGGGGAGCTGTTTTTT. Residues: CASSAGRDRGRTGELFF.

V usage is TRBV15 and J usage is TRBJ2-3; no clear D. This CDR3 is built from 13 residues. The germline V and J ends were trimmed by 0 bases and 5 bases, with 6 bases remaining between them. CDR1 is LNHNV and CDR2 is YYDKDF in the germline V gene (reference sequence). The CDR3 DNA follows: TGTGCCACCAGCAGAGATTTTGGAGATACGCAGTATTTT. Protein sequence: CATSRDFGDTQYF.

V usage is TRBV18 and J usage is TRBJ1-1, with D hard to call. Trimming stripped 2 bases from V and 10 bases from J, with 8 bases between. The CDR3 consists of 11 residues. Germline values: CDR1 KGHSH, CDR2 LQKENI. The CDR3 DNA follows: TGTGCCAGCTCACCAGGGGTTGGAGCTTTCTTT. Translating gives CASSPGVGAFF.

In its sample, this clone was seen many times. V and J are TRBV28 and TRBJ2-7; maybe TRBD2 (5 bases). Trimming removed 4 bases at V and 0 bases at J, with 16 bases between. This CDR3 spans 16 amino acids. Looked up from germline, CDR1 is MDHEN and CDR2 is SYDVKM. This chain's CDR3 is CASSSAGQASSYEQYF. In nucleotides, the CDR3 is TGTGCCAGCAGTTCCGCGGGCCAGGCCAGCTCCTACGAGCAGTACTTC.

This clone was counted only a few times. The chain combines TRBV30 with TRBJ1-1; no firm D call. The CDR3 is 13 residues long. Trimming shortened V by 5 bases and J by 0 bases, and 10 bases separated the two germline ends. The germline V gene has CDR1 GTSNPN and CDR2 SVGIG (reference sequence). The CDR3 nucleotides are TGTGCCTGGTCGGAAGGGCTGAACACTGAAGCTTTCTTT. It codes for CAWSEGLNTEAFF.

A note on this clone: Given a much more abundant clone one base away, this may be a read error. V is TRBV7-2 and J is TRBJ2-7; 13 positions agree with TRBD2. The CDR3 length is 15 residues. CDR1 SGHTA and CDR2 FQGNSA come from the germline V gene. CDR3 nucleotide sequence: TGTGCCTGCAGCTTAGGACTAGCGGGAGTTCAAGAGCAGTACTTC. This sequence encodes CACSLGLAGVQEQYF.

This clone was seen only once. CDR3 residues: CASSRGAGAKNIQYF. The CDR3 bases are TGTGCCAGCAGCCGCGGGGCCGGGGCCAAAAACATTCAGTACTTC. The chain combines TRBV7-9 with TRBJ2-4, with D perhaps TRBD2 (6 bases). The CDR3 spans 15 residues. CDR1 SEHNR and CDR2 FQNEAQ come from the germline V gene (reference sequence). Trimming cost V 5 bases and J 1 base, with 12 bases left between them.

The sample holds a few counts of this clone. This rearrangement joins TRBV18 to TRBJ2-3; a possible D gene is TRBD2 (5 bases). Germline V gene data show CDR1 as KGHSH and CDR2 as LQKENI. This CDR3 is 18 amino acids long. The germline V and J ends were trimmed by 3 bases and 0 bases, with 19 bases remaining between them. This chain's CDR3 is CASSPSGVPGSSTDTQYF. The CDR3 nucleotides read TGTGCCAGCTCACCTTCCGGGGTACCCGGGTCTAGCACAGATACGCAGTATTTT.

In this sample, this clone turned up a few times. V gene TRBV14 combines with J gene TRBJ2-3; no reliable D call. V was shortened by 0 bases and J by 0 bases, with 13 bases between the two germline ends. The CDR3 covers 17 residues. Germline V gene lookup returns CDR1 SGHDN and CDR2 FVKESK. For the CDR3, the DNA is TGTGCCAGCAGCCAAGATTGGTGGCAATCTAGCACAGATACGCAGTATTTT. Translated, it gives CASSQDWWQSSTDTQYF.

CDR3 sequence reads: CASSPKDGDRDTQYF. CDR3 DNA: TGTGCCAGCTCACCCAAGGACGGGGATAGGGATACGCAGTATTTT. The V call is TRBV18, the J call TRBJ2-3; possible D gene TRBD2, 5 bases. The V end lost 3 bases, the J end lost 6 bases, and 16 bases lay between the germline ends. The CDR3 spans 15 residues. Germline CDR1 KGHSH, CDR2 LQKENI.

V gene TRBV7-3 combines with J gene TRBJ2-1; 14 bases are a match to TRBD2. The CDR3 runs to 15 residues. From germline, CDR1 is SGHTA and CDR2 FQGTGA. V lost 2 bases to trimming and J lost 7 bases; unmatched junction nucleotides: 1. CDR3: CASSLRTSGRNEQFF. Written as DNA, the CDR3 is TGTGCCAGCAGCTTACGGACTAGCGGGAGGAATGAGCAGTTCTTC.

The J gene is TRBJ2-1, the V gene TRBV11-3; 13 bases are shared with TRBD2. The germline CDR1 and CDR2 sequences are SGHNT and YENEEA. V lost 5 bases to trimming and J lost 4 bases; unmatched junction nucleotides: 2. There are 15 residues in the CDR3. The CDR3 DNA reads as TGTGCCAGCAGCCAGGGACTAGCGGGATACAATGAGCAGTTCTTC. The encoded protein is CASSQGLAGYNEQFF.

The V and J genes are TRBV7-8 and TRBJ2-7; 9 nucleotides match TRBD2. The CDR3 spans 16 residues. CDR1 is SGHVS, CDR2 FQNEAQ, per germline. The J segment lost 4 bases and the V segment lost 2 bases, leaving 9 bases of the junction unmatched. The CDR3 sequence: CASSLTPGTSLYEQYF. In DNA form, the CDR3 reads TGTGCCAGCAGCTTAACACCCGGGACTAGCCTATACGAGCAGTACTTC.

The chain links TRBV7-2 to TRBJ1-1; no clear D gene. The CDR3 consists of 13 residues. The germline CDR1 and CDR2 sequences are SGHTA and FQGNSA. Trimming stripped 5 bases from V and 5 bases from J, with 12 bases between. DNA for the CDR3: TGTGCCAGCAGCCTTAAATCGGGAACTGAAGCTTTCTTT. This codes for CASSLKSGTEAFF.

Points on this clone: The same CDR3 arises from other DNA sequences in this sample as well. The chain has TRBV5-1 and TRBJ2-1; no firm D call. Germline-derived CDR1 and CDR2 are SGHRS and YFSETQ. The CDR3 is 15 amino acids. Trimming left V 0 bases short and J 0 bases short, with 7 bases between. The CDR3 loop reads CASSLDGNSYNEQFF. CDR3 bases: TGCGCCAGCAGCTTGGACGGAAACTCCTACAATGAGCAGTTCTTC.

This chain links TRBV28 with TRBJ2-3; tentatively, D is TRBD2 (6 bases). The germline gives CDR1 MDHEN, CDR2 SYDVKM. The CDR3 loop spans 16 amino acids. V was shortened by 6 bases and J by 11 bases, with 27 bases between the two germline ends. As DNA, the CDR3 is TGTGCCAGCAGGTCGTTTCCCGGCGGGGCCGGCCGTGAGCAGTATTTT. Protein: CASRSFPGGAGREQYF. Based on the CDR3 plus reference TRBV28 and TRBJ2-3, the full variable domain is DVKVTQSSRYLVKRTGEKVFLECVQDMDHENMFWYRQDPGLGLRLIYFSYDVKMKEKGDIPEGYSVSREKKERFSLILESASTNQTSMYLCASRSFPGGAGREQYFGPGTRLTVL.